This T cell receptor beta chain was recorded in a study of T cells in localized non-small cell lung cancer. Study outcomes and limitations: Uninvolved adjacent lung had higher T cell clonality than tumor and all other tissues. Adjacent lung held a median around 60 of the top 100 tumor clones.

CDR1 and CDR2 from the germline V gene are LNHDA and SQIVND (reference sequence). V lost 8 bases and J lost 1, with 17 bases in between. There are 16 residues in the CDR3. With respect to this clone: Its target is not known.

The protocol was immunoSEQ multiplex PCR, while the TCRdb copy is restricted to in-frame clones and leaves out a portion. The sample lists a few thousand clones; roughly a third were seen once. This chain joins TRBV19 and TRBJ1-4, with D tentatively TRBD1 (6 bases). The sample in question was lung tumor tissue, obtained before any cancer treatment. The origin of this receptor is a female donor aged 60 or older with stage I lung adenocarcinoma. The CDR3 loop reads CASYLGRGETNEKLFF. CDR3 nucleotides: TGTGCCAGTTATTTGGGCAGGGGTGAAACTAATGAAAAACTGTTTTTT.